The clone carrying this T cell receptor (beta chain) appeared a few times. The CDR3 length is 16 residues. V was shortened by 6 bases and J by 0 bases, with 15 bases between the two germline ends. CDR1 is SEHNR and CDR2 is FQNEAQ in the germline V gene (reference sequence). These data come from a study of T cells in Graves' hyperthyroidism and ophthalmopathy. TCR beta CDR3 regions were amplified from RNA transcripts. With the HTBI primer set, the TCR CDR3 went through a first round of RT-PCR. Using its own MiXCR run on the multiplex PCR reads, TCRdb lists one record per CDR3 protein. The sample yields approximately 430,000 distinct CDR3 sequences, approximately 15% seen once.

The chain uses TRBV7-9 and TRBJ1-3; unclear D gene. This TCR derives from a woman younger than 35 with Graves' hyperthyroidism. The sample consisted of blood. The CDR3 reads CASRFPISLSGNTIYF. CDR3 DNA: TGTGCCAGCAGGTTTCCGATTTCCCTCTCTGGAAACACCATATATTTT. Full variable domain (rest looked up from reference TRBV7-9 and TRBJ1-3): DTGVSQNPRHKITKRGQNVTFRCDPISEHNRLYWYRQTLGQGPEFLTYFQNEAQLEKSRLLSDRFSAERPKGSFSTLEIQRTEQGDSAMYLCASRFPISLSGNTIYFGEGSWLTVV.